The 25 T cell receptor beta chains below come from one sample, sequenced in a study of Siglec-9 on CD8 T cells in melanoma. Repertoires were generated with immunoSEQ multiplex PCR, while TCRdb's copy carries only in-frame clones and drops some. The sample records over 30,000 clones, roughly 84% being singletons. Material: Siglec-9- CD8+ T cells sorted from blood. These receptors all come from a human donor in good health.

This chain links TRBV7-9 with TRBJ1-2; the D gene is possibly TRBD1 (5 bases). This CDR3 has 14 amino acids. Germline V gene lookup returns CDR1 SEHNR and CDR2 FQNEAQ (reference sequence). The V end was cut by 1 base, the J end by 9 bases, with 15 bases between. The CDR3 sequence: CASSLGRDVSSYTF. DNA for the CDR3: TGTGCCAGCAGCTTAGGCCGGGACGTGAGCAGCTACACCTTC.

CDR3 sequence reads: CASSLTGVDEQYF. The CDR3 coding sequence is TGCGCCAGCAGCTTAACAGGGGTCGACGAGCAGTACTTC. The chain links TRBV5-1 to TRBJ2-7, with 7 bases matching TRBD1. V lost 2 bases, J lost 5 bases, and 4 bases stayed unmatched. Germline CDR1 reads SGHRS; CDR2 reads YFSETQ. This CDR3 has 13 amino acids.

The chain joins TRBV6-6 to TRBJ1-1; the D is unclear. Per the germline V gene, CDR1 is MNHNY and CDR2 is SVGAGI (reference sequence). Between the trimmed V and J ends, which lost 5 bases and 8 bases, there was a span of 9 bases. The length of the CDR3 is 11 residues. This CDR3 is CASSKPSEAFF. CDR3 DNA sequence: TGTGCCAGCAGTAAACCTTCAGAAGCTTTCTTT.

This chain joins TRBV11-2 and TRBJ2-5, with 10 bases aligning to TRBD2. The J call may be wrong; the DNA end is better matched by TRBJ2-7. CDR1 is SGHAT, CDR2 FQNNGV, per germline. The CDR3 contains 14 residues. CDR3 residues: CASTPGPSGSEQYF. The CDR3 nucleotides are TGTGCCAGCACCCCGGGGCCTAGCGGGAGCGAGCAGTACTTC.

This chain links TRBV15 with TRBJ2-7; 13 bases fit TRBD2. Germline V gives CDR1 LNHNV, CDR2 YYDKDF (reference sequence). This CDR3 spans 14 amino acids. Losses at the gene ends were 8 bases for V and 5 bases for J; bases not matched to a gene: 6. The CDR3 protein is CATQPGLAGHEQYF. For the CDR3, the DNA is TGTGCCACCCAGCCGGGACTAGCGGGACACGAGCAGTACTTC.

As to this clone: Germline and junction disagree at one end, which may indicate a read error. The DNA for the CDR3 is TGTGCTAGCAGCTCCACCGGGACAGATAGGTTCTTC. It is translated as CASSSTGTDRFF. The chain carries TRBV7-7 and TRBJ2-1; 7 positions match TRBD1. CDR3 length: 12 residues. Germline CDR1 is SSHAT and CDR2 is FNYEAQ (reference sequence). Supplemented by reference TRBV7-7 and TRBJ2-1, the full variable domain reads GAGVSQSPRYKVTKRGQDVTLRCDPISSHATLYWYQQALGQGPEFLTYFNYEAQPDKSGLPSDRFSAERPEGSISTLTIQRTEQRDSAMYRCASSSTGTDRFFGPGTRLTVL.

This clone has just a few counts. The chain is built from TRBV27 and TRBJ1-2; 11 nucleotides match TRBD1. The V gene's germline CDR1 is MNHEY and CDR2 SMNVEV (reference sequence). This CDR3 region has 15 residues. The J segment lost 4 bases and the V segment lost 5 bases, leaving 6 bases of the junction unmatched. This chain's CDR3 is CASSNLGTGGYGYTF. CDR3 DNA sequence: TGTGCCAGCAGTAACCTCGGGACAGGGGGCTATGGCTACACCTTC.

V usage is TRBV18 and J usage is TRBJ1-1; D is perhaps TRBD1 (6 bases). V lost 0 bases to trimming and J lost 9 bases, with 20 bases between them. Germline-derived CDR1 and CDR2 are KGHSH and LQKENI. The CDR3 spans 16 residues. CDR3 region: CASSPPDFAGEGQAFF. The DNA of the CDR3 is TGTGCCAGCTCACCACCGGACTTTGCAGGGGAGGGGCAAGCTTTCTTT. The full variable domain, its missing parts supplied by reference TRBV18 and TRBJ1-1, is NAGVMQNPRHLVRRRGQEARLRCSPMKGHSHVYWYRQLPEEGLKFMVYLQKENIIDESGMPKERFSAEFPKEGPSILRIQQVVRGDSAAYFCASSPPDFAGEGQAFFGQGTRLTVV.

This chain uses TRBV7-9 with TRBJ1-1; D gene uncertain. This CDR3 contains 13 residues. Trimming took 4 bases from V and 3 from J, leaving 9 bases between them. The germline V gene encodes CDR1 SEHNR and CDR2 FQNEAQ (reference sequence). The CDR3: CASSSRVYTEAFF. The CDR3 coding sequence is TGTGCCAGCAGCTCAAGGGTCTACACTGAAGCTTTCTTT.

The chain has TRBV7-2 and TRBJ2-1, with D perhaps matching TRBD1 (6 bases). The CDR3 length is 16 residues. Between the trimmed V and J ends, which lost 2 bases and 2 bases, there was a span of 13 bases. CDR1 is SGHTA and CDR2 is FQGNSA in the germline V gene. CDR3 nucleotide sequence: TGTGCCAGCAGCTTAAGGGAGCACAGGGCCTACAATGAGCAGTTCTTC. Its protein product is CASSLREHRAYNEQFF.

The rearrangement joins TRBV9 to TRBJ1-2, with D unclear. V lost 3 bases to trimming and J lost 5 bases, with 11 bases between them. The CDR3 is made up of 13 amino acids. CDR1 SGDLS and CDR2 YYNGEE come from the germline V gene. The CDR3 loop reads CASSEGSGYGYTF. The CDR3 coding sequence is TGTGCCAGCAGCGAGGGTTCGGGGTATGGCTACACCTTC. Complete variable domain (other parts from reference TRBV9 and TRBJ1-2): DSGVTQTPKHLITATGQRVTLRCSPRSGDLSVYWYQQSLDQGLQFLIQYYNGEERAKGNILERFSAQQFPDLHSELNLSSLELGDSALYFCASSEGSGYGYTFGSGTRLTVV.

The chain couples TRBV6-1 to TRBJ2-3; 11 bases fit TRBD2. This CDR3 is 16 amino acids long. The germline V gene encodes CDR1 MNHNS and CDR2 SASEGT. V trimming: 3 bases; J trimming: 2 bases; junction bases outside the gene matches: 4. The chain's CDR3 is CASSDLAGGYTDTQYF. For the CDR3, the DNA is TGTGCCAGCAGTGATTTAGCGGGGGGGTACACAGATACGCAGTATTTT.

This clone was detected once. The rearrangement links TRBV19 to TRBJ2-7; TRBD2 matches at 7 bases. Losses at the gene ends were 3 bases for V and 2 bases for J; bases not matched to a gene: 7. The CDR3 is 15 residues long. CDR1 is LNHDA, CDR2 SQIVND, per germline (reference sequence). DNA for the CDR3: TGTGCCAGTAGTATTCTGGCGGGAGTAACCTACGAGCAGTACTTC. It yields the protein CASSILAGVTYEQYF.

This clone has just one count. This chain links TRBV9 with TRBJ2-7, with D possibly TRBD1 on 6 matching bases. Per the germline V gene, CDR1 is SGDLS and CDR2 is YYNGEE. The CDR3 runs to 15 residues. V lost 4 bases and J 0 bases, leaving 14 bases between the germline ends. The DNA of the CDR3 is TGTGCCAGCAGCCCAGGGGACCTTAGCTCCTACGAGCAGTACTTC. Protein product: CASSPGDLSSYEQYF.

Details on this clone: Other DNA sequences in this sample translate to the same CDR3. CDR3 protein: CASSLQSSYEQYF. DNA of the CDR3: TGTGCCAGCAGTTTGCAGAGCTCCTACGAGCAGTACTTC. The gene calls are TRBV27 and TRBJ2-7; D not certain. Trimming removed 3 bases from V and 0 bases from J, with 6 bases in between. Germline-derived CDR1 and CDR2 are MNHEY and SMNVEV (reference sequence). The CDR3 contains 13 residues.

This chain uses TRBV6-5 with TRBJ1-1; 9 bases are a match to TRBD1. V gave up 4 bases and J gave up 4 bases; unmatched junction bases: 7. Germline CDR1 is MNHEY and CDR2 is SVGAGI. This CDR3 contains 15 residues. The CDR3, as DNA: TGTGCCAGCAGTTCGCCTACAGGGGGCGGCACTGAAGCTTTCTTT. It is translated as CASSSPTGGGTEAFF.

The genes are TRBV2 and TRBJ1-1, with no clear D. V was trimmed by 7 bases and J by 5 bases, leaving 17 bases between them. This CDR3 has 14 amino acids. Germline CDR1 and CDR2: SNHLY and FYNNEI. The CDR3 is CASNLAGSWTEAFF. The CDR3 nucleotides are TGTGCCAGCAACCTGGCAGGATCCTGGACTGAAGCTTTCTTT.

The chain is built from TRBV13 and TRBJ2-7; D unclear. This CDR3 has 13 residues. Deletions cut 4 bases from V and 4 bases from J, with 11 bases between. Looked up from germline, CDR1 is PRHDT and CDR2 is FYEKMQ (reference sequence). The CDR3: CASSSGRLYEQYF. The CDR3 DNA reads TGTGCCAGCAGCTCCGGACGGTTATACGAGCAGTACTTC. Full variable domain (outside the CDR3, taken from reference TRBV13 and TRBJ2-7): AAGVIQSPRHLIKEKRETATLKCYPIPRHDTVYWYQQGPGQDPQFLISFYEKMQSDKGSIPDRFSAQQFSDYHSELNMSSLELGDSALYFCASSSGRLYEQYFGPGTRLTVT.

The J gene is TRBJ2-5, the V gene TRBV29-1; 14 nucleotides agree with TRBD2. The CDR3 spans 13 residues. With V trimmed by 4 bases and J by 5 bases, 0 bases remained unmatched. CDR1 is SQVTM and CDR2 is ANQGSEA in the germline V gene. This CDR3 is CSVGLAGGETQYF. CDR3 DNA: TGCAGCGTTGGACTAGCGGGAGGGGAGACCCAGTACTTC. Based on the CDR3 plus reference TRBV29-1 and TRBJ2-5, the full variable domain is SAVISQKPSRDICQRGTSLTIQCQVDSQVTMMFWYRQQPGQSLTLIATANQGSEATYESGFVIDKFPISRPNLTFSTLTVSNMSPEDSSIYLCSVGLAGGETQYFGPGTRLLVL.

The chain carries TRBV5-4 and TRBJ1-2; unclear D gene. This CDR3 has 12 amino acids. V gave up 4 bases and J gave up 8 bases, with 12 bases separating them. Germline V gene data show CDR1 as SGHNT and CDR2 as YYREEE (reference sequence). The CDR3 DNA reads TGTGCCAGCAGCGAGGGAGGAGGCGGCTACACCTTC. Amino acid sequence: CASSEGGGGYTF.

The V gene is TRBV5-1, the J gene TRBJ2-7; TRBD1 aligns across 9 bases. Germline CDR1 SGHRS, CDR2 YFSETQ. CDR3 length: 14 amino acids. V lost 6 bases to trimming and J lost 1 base; unmatched junction nucleotides: 5. CDR3 in amino acids: CASKGDRASYEQYF. As DNA, the CDR3 is TGCGCCAGCAAAGGGGACAGGGCGTCCTACGAGCAGTACTTC.

J is TRBJ2-2 and V is TRBV9; 9 bases are a match to TRBD1. Trimming took 2 bases from V and 0 from J; bases not matched to a gene: 2. The CDR3 is 16 residues long. CDR1 is SGDLS and CDR2 is YYNGEE in the germline V gene. The CDR3 DNA reads as TGTGCCAGCAGCGTGGGGACAGGGTCGAACACCGGGGAGCTGTTTTTT. This sequence encodes CASSVGTGSNTGELFF. Drawing the rest from reference TRBV9 and TRBJ2-2, the complete variable domain is DSGVTQTPKHLITATGQRVTLRCSPRSGDLSVYWYQQSLDQGLQFLIQYYNGEERAKGNILERFSAQQFPDLHSELNLSSLELGDSALYFCASSVGTGSNTGELFFGEGSRLTVL.

The chain employs TRBV6-4 and TRBJ2-3; 9 nucleotides line up with TRBD2. The V gene end was trimmed by 6 bases and the J gene end by 4 bases; junction bases not matched to a gene: 11. The CDR3 extends over 16 amino acids. The germline gives CDR1 MRHNA, CDR2 SNTAGT. The CDR3 DNA sequence: TGTGCCAGCAGCGAAACTGGCGGGGGGGTCCCAGATACGCAGTATTTT. This encodes CASSETGGGVPDTQYF.

The chain employs TRBV11-1 and TRBJ2-7, with 9 bases lining up with TRBD1. V shed 4 bases, J shed 5 bases, and the junction held 9 bases outside the gene matches. The CDR3 has 15 residues. Germline lookup yields CDR1 SGHAT and CDR2 FQDESV (reference sequence). In nucleotides, the CDR3 is TGTGCCAGCAGCTACTGGCGGGACAGGGAGGACGAGCAGTACTTC. This encodes CASSYWRDREDEQYF.

This clone was recorded only once. The gene calls are TRBV28 and TRBJ2-7, with D unclear. Germline-derived CDR1 and CDR2 are MDHEN and SYDVKM. This CDR3 contains 13 residues. Trimming pared 6 bases from V and 0 bases from J, leaving 9 bases between. The CDR3 loop is CASRPRSSYEQYF. CDR3 DNA sequence: TGTGCCAGCAGGCCCAGGAGCTCCTACGAGCAGTACTTC.